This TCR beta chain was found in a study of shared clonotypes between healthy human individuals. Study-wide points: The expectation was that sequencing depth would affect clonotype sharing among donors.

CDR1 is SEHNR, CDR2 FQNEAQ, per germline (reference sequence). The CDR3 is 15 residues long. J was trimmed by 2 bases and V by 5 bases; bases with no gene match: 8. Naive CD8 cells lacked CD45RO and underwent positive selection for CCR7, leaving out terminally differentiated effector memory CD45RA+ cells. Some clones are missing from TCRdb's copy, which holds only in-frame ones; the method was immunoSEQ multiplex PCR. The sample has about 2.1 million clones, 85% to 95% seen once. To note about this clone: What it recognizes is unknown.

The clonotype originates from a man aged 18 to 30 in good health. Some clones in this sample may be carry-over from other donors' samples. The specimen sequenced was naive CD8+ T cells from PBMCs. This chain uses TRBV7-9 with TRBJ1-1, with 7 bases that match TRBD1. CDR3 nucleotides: TGTGCCAGCAGCCGACTGGGACAGACAAACACTGAAGCTTTCTTT. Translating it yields CASSRLGQTNTEAFF.